The rows below give T cell receptor beta chains drawn from one sample of a study of blood T cell repertoires in COVID-19. Assay used: immunoSEQ multiplex PCR; TCRdb lists only in-frame clones, some missing. The sample has approximately 140,000 clones, 85% to 90% seen once; the top ten hold 10% to 15%. Sequenced material: peripheral blood. The source is a man aged 18 to 29 with COVID-19, enrolled during active disease. CDR3s include the opening cysteine and the closing phenylalanine or tryptophan.

TRBV5-4	CASSSGGAGVYNEQFF
TRBV19	CASSTPYTRTGELFF
TRBV18	CASSPRGGASNTEAFF
TRBV6-5	CASRRTGGNYEQYF
TRBV6-1	CASSDGSNQPQHF
TRBV10-2	CATRQGWYSNQPQHF
TRBV23-1	CASSQLRRDTYQPQHF
TRBV28	CASTSTRARADTQYF
TRBV27	CASSIDRGDNEQFF
TRBV4-3	CASSQDWSGTAYEQYF
TRBV29-1	CSVDSGSGNEQFF
TRBV19	CASRSTTGGGREQYF
TRBV27	CASSLVGGPTYEQYF
TRBV20-1	CSASHGGGQETQYF
TRBV7-9	CASSGQYSNQPQHF
TRBV20-1	CSASGGRKQFF
TRBV7-9	CASSETGNQPQHF
TRBV4-3	CASSQGAGSEQYF
TRBV11-2	CASSFEDTQYF
TRBV5-4	CASTGERFGTDTQYF
TRBV10-3	CAIRDGSSGANVLTF
TRBV7-2	CASSSGLAPYF
TRBV13	CASSGGLAGGPSYNEQFF
TRBV2	CASSELARYNEQFF
TRBV7-9	CASSLLAGGDNEQFF
TRBV11-2	CASSSRQGYEQYF